A single sample is the source of the 9 T cell receptor beta chains below, sequenced in a study of CD8 T cells in ankylosing spondylitis. Study outcomes and limitations: Ankylosing spondylitis blood seemed to carry a telltale TCR beta motif made of eight or nine highly homologous variants.

TCRdb redid the calling of the 5' RACE reads with MiXCR, one entry per CDR3 protein. The table has 750,000 to 850,000 distinct CDR3 sequences, 10% to 15% seen once; the top ten hold 0.51%. For these TCRs, the target antigens are not known. Input material: blood, either unsorted or a sorted T cell fraction (not recorded which). Receptors originate from a male donor with ankylosing spondylitis.

This clonotype was recorded a few times. This chain uses TRBV30 with TRBJ2-7; D is perhaps TRBD2 (6 bases). Trimming left V 6 bases short and J 3 bases short, with 15 bases between. CDR1 is GTSNPN, CDR2 SVGIG, per germline (reference sequence). The CDR3 has 13 amino acids. CDR3 residues: CACRGTALYEQYF. CDR3 bases: TGTGCCTGCCGCGGGACTGCCCTCTACGAGCAGTACTTC. The whole variable domain, remainder taken from reference TRBV30 and TRBJ2-7, is SQTIHQWPATLVQPVGSPLSLECTVEGTSNPNLYWYRQAAGRGLQLLFYSVGIGQISSEVPQNLSASRPQDRQFILSSKKLLLSDSGFYLCACRGTALYEQYFGPGTRLTVT.

At least ten counts were recorded for this clonotype. The gene calls are TRBV20-1 and TRBJ2-3; 7 bases line up with TRBD1. CDR3 length: 16 amino acids. Germline assignment: CDR1 DFQATT and CDR2 SNEGSKA (reference sequence). The V gene end was trimmed by 5 bases and the J gene end by 0 bases; junction bases not matched to a gene: 11. This chain's CDR3 is CSARTGTVRSTDTQYF. DNA of the CDR3: TGCAGTGCTCGGACCGGGACAGTGAGGAGCACAGATACGCAGTATTTT.

This clonotype has a count of ten or more. The chain is built from TRBV9 and TRBJ1-6; the match to TRBD1 covers 8 bases. Germline V gene data show CDR1 as SGDLS and CDR2 as YYNGEE. The V and J ends lost 0 bases and 8 bases, in that order; junction bases with no gene match: 4. There are 15 residues in the CDR3. The CDR3 loop is CASSVGGTGDSPLHF. The CDR3 DNA reads as TGTGCCAGCAGCGTAGGAGGGACAGGAGATTCACCCCTCCACTTT.

V gene TRBV27 combines with J gene TRBJ1-2, with D possibly matching TRBD1 (5 bases). V shed 3 bases and J shed 2 bases, with 13 bases lying between them. This CDR3 has 15 residues. Germline V gene lookup returns CDR1 MNHEY and CDR2 SMNVEV (reference sequence). CDR3 protein: CASSLLGGFNYGYTF. CDR3 coding DNA: TGTGCCAGCAGTTTGTTGGGGGGTTTCAACTATGGCTACACCTTC.

Only a few counts were recorded for this clonotype. This sequence joins TRBV18 and TRBJ2-1; perhaps D is TRBD1 or TRBD2 (5 bases each). CDR1 and CDR2 (germline): KGHSH, LQKENI. V dropped 3 bases and J dropped 6 bases, with 12 bases sitting between them. The length of the CDR3 is 14 residues. The CDR3: CASSPGPRSNEQFF. The CDR3 DNA follows: TGTGCCAGCTCACCGGGACCGCGGTCCAATGAGCAGTTCTTC.

The CDR3 coding sequence is TGTGCCAGCAGCTTAGAGCTTCAAGGAGAGCAGTTCTTC. It specifies CASSLELQGEQFF. This chain links TRBV11-1 with TRBJ2-1; D not certain. The CDR3 loop spans 13 amino acids. CDR1 SGHAT and CDR2 FQDESV come from the germline V gene (reference sequence). V was trimmed by 1 base and J by 10 bases, leaving 11 bases between them.

This clonotype was counted many times. The genes are TRBV7-8 and TRBJ2-7; D is ambiguous. The CDR3 consists of 14 residues. V lost 4 bases, J lost 1 base, and 11 bases lay in between. Germline CDR1 reads SGHVS; CDR2 reads FQNEAQ. The CDR3 region is CASSSGRWSYEQYF. The CDR3 DNA is TGTGCCAGCAGCTCCGGACGCTGGTCCTACGAGCAGTACTTC.

The J gene is TRBJ1-1, the V gene TRBV6-5; tentative D call: TRBD1 (5 bases). The V gene's germline CDR1 is MNHEY and CDR2 SVGAGI. The V end was cut by 1 base, the J end by 1 base, with 7 bases between. The CDR3 runs 14 residues. CDR3 amino acids: CASSYYGTNTEAFF. The DNA for the CDR3 is TGTGCCAGCAGTTACTACGGGACGAACACTGAAGCTTTCTTT.

V and J are TRBV6-2 or TRBV6-3 and TRBJ2-7; TRBD1 aligns across 7 bases. After removal of 0 bases from V and 13 bases from J, the junction contained 9 bases not matched to a gene. Germline V gives CDR1 MNHEY, CDR2 SVGEGT. CDR3 length: 13 amino acids. The CDR3 sequence: CASSYSFVRDRYF. The CDR3 nucleotides read TGTGCCAGCAGTTACTCGTTCGTCCGGGACAGATACTTC.